This passage covers 21 T cell receptor beta chains from one sample sequenced in a study of T cells in women clearing cervical HPV infection. Profiling relied on immunoSEQ multiplex PCR, and the TCRdb table lists in-frame clones only, not all of them. The sample table includes 25,000 to 35,000 clones. The sequenced sample consisted of blood buffy coat. Receptors originate from a woman between 18 and 70 years old with a cervical HPV16 infection that either progressed to CIN3+ or cleared (not recorded which).

This chain's CDR3 is CASSLGTDNTEAFF. Incomplete CDR3 DNA: TGTGCCAGCAGTTTAGGGACAGACAACACTGAA. The chain is built from TRBV12-3 or TRBV12-4 and TRBJ1-1, with TRBD1 as a possible D gene (6 bases). The CDR3 end is not reached by the read, which stops 3 residues before it; the germline J gene fills it in. This CDR3 is built from 14 residues. Between the trimmed V and J ends, which lost 1 base and 2 bases, there was a span of 8 bases.

A note on this clone: The read stops 3 residues short of the end of the CDR3; the missing end is completed from the germline J gene. J is TRBJ2-1 and V is TRBV11-3; 7 positions agree with TRBD2. The CDR3 length is 13 residues. V was pared by 3 bases and J by 7 bases, with 3 bases of the junction left unmatched. Germline CDR1 and CDR2: SGHNT and YENEEA. The CDR3 region is CASSLRERNEQFF. CDR3 DNA, as far as it was read: TGTGCCAGCAGCTTGCGGGAGAGGAATGAG. The full variable domain, rest sourced from reference TRBV11-3 and TRBJ2-1, is EAGVVQSPRYKIIEKKQPVAFWCNPISGHNTLYWYLQNLGQGPELLIRYENEEAVDDSQLPKDRFSAERLKGVDSTLKIQPAELGDSAVYLCASSLRERNEQFFGPGTRLTVL.

In regard to this clone: The read ends 3 residues early relative to the CDR3; the germline J gene fills the gap. V is TRBV7-2 and J is TRBJ2-7; 9 bases map to TRBD1. The germline CDR1 and CDR2 sequences are SGHTA and FQGNSA. The V and J ends lost 4 bases and 4 bases, in that order; junction bases with no gene match: 8. This CDR3 spans 15 amino acids. The CDR3 is CASSSYGTGSYEQYF. The sequenced CDR3 bases are TGTGCCAGCAGCTCATATGGGACAGGGAGTTACGAG.

CDR3 region: CASSEDGGPPHNDYTF. CDR3 DNA (partial): TGTGCCAGCAGTGAAGATGGCGGGCCGCCCCACAATGAC. The chain couples TRBV6-1 to TRBJ1-2; D is unclear. The read falls 3 residues short of the CDR3 end, and the missing part is taken from the germline J gene. CDR1 MNHNS and CDR2 SASEGT come from the germline V gene. The CDR3 covers 16 residues.

As for this clone: The read terminates 3 residues ahead of where the CDR3 ends, so the germline J gene completes it. The chain employs TRBV19 and TRBJ1-1; 11 bases map to TRBD1. The CDR3 is 16 amino acids. Germline trimming cut 1 base from V and 0 bases from J; bases unmatched to any gene: 1. Germline V lookup: CDR1 LNHDA, CDR2 SQIVND (reference sequence). The CDR3 bases that were read are TGTGCCAGTAGTATAGGGGACAGGGGGGTGAACACTGAA. Protein product: CASSIGDRGVNTE. From start to end, the CDR3 is CASSIGDRGVNTEAFF.

With regard to this clone: The read finishes 3 residues shy of the CDR3 end, and the germline J gene is used to complete it. This chain joins TRBV30 and TRBJ2-3; 8 bases agree with TRBD2. V dropped 5 bases and J dropped 0; count of bases not matched to a gene: 4. The CDR3 length is 14 residues. Germline V gives CDR1 GTSNPN, CDR2 SVGIG (reference sequence). CDR3 region: CAWASGLSTDTQYF. The DNA read from the CDR3 is TGTGCCTGGGCTAGCGGGCTAAGCACAGATACG.

Comment on this clone: The read ends 3 residues shy of where the CDR3 ends; the end is completed using the germline J gene. The V gene is TRBV11-3, the J gene TRBJ2-1; 8 nucleotides line up with TRBD2. With V trimmed by 5 bases and J by 4 bases, 7 bases remained unmatched. Germline V gene lookup returns CDR1 SGHNT and CDR2 YENEEA. The CDR3 has 15 amino acids. This CDR3 reads CASSQAGLAYNEQFF. Incomplete CDR3 DNA: TGTGCCAGCAGCCAGGCAGGACTAGCTTACAATGAG.

Concerning this clone itself: Read sequence stops 3 residues before the CDR3 end, and the germline J gene provides the missing end. The J gene is TRBJ2-1, the V gene TRBV19, with D possibly matching TRBD1 (5 bases). The CDR3 consists of 14 residues. Germline lookup yields CDR1 LNHDA and CDR2 SQIVND (reference sequence). Trimming took off 1 base at V and 6 bases at J, with 10 bases between the two ends. The sequenced CDR3 bases are TGTGCCAGTAGTATAGGAGCAGGGATCAATGAG. Amino acids: CASSIGAGINE. The full CDR3 is CASSIGAGINEQFF.

With regard to this clone: The read falls 3 residues short of the CDR3 end, and the missing part is taken from the germline J gene. The chain combines TRBV12-3 or TRBV12-4 with TRBJ2-3; TRBD2 matches 9 bases. Trimming removed 3 bases from V and 2 bases from J; junction bases left unmatched: 9. This CDR3 is built from 17 residues. The CDR3 reads CASSFGILAGATDTQYF. The sequenced part of the CDR3 DNA is TGTGCCAGCAGTTTTGGTATATTAGCGGGAGCCACAGATACG.

In the case of this clone: The missing CDR3 end, 3 residues past where the read stops, is filled in from the germline J gene. The rearrangement uses TRBV4-1 and TRBJ1-4, with D perhaps TRBD1 (6 bases). The CDR3 sequence is 15 residues long. The germline V gene encodes CDR1 MGHRA and CDR2 YSYEKL. The V end lost 3 bases, the J end lost 4 bases, and 12 bases lay between the germline ends. The CDR3 loop is CASSQMTGYNEKLFF. Incomplete CDR3 DNA: TGCGCCAGCAGCCAGATGACAGGTTATAATGAAAAA.

About this clone: With the read ending 3 residues before the CDR3 end, the germline J gene is used to fill in that end. V gene TRBV2 combines with J gene TRBJ1-4; the D gene is possibly TRBD1 (5 bases). V gave up 6 bases and J gave up 7 bases, with 12 bases separating them. The CDR3 contains 13 residues. In germline, CDR1 is SNHLY, CDR2 FYNNEI. CDR3 DNA, as far as it was read: TGTGCCAGCAGCAGGGAGAGGGGTGAAAAA. Translated, it gives CASSRERGEK. The whole CDR3 sequence is CASSRERGEKLFF.

CDR3 DNA (partial): TGTGCCAGCAGGATAGGACTAGCGGGAGGTAGCACAGATACG. It encodes CASRIGLAGGSTDT. The entire CDR3 protein reads CASRIGLAGGSTDTQYF. The chain uses TRBV2 and TRBJ2-3; 14 positions match TRBD2. The read ends 3 residues early relative to the CDR3; the germline J gene fills the gap. This CDR3 is 17 amino acids long. The V segment lost 6 bases and the J segment 0 bases; nucleotides outside the gene matches: 5. CDR1 is SNHLY and CDR2 is FYNNEI in the germline V gene. The whole variable domain, filled in from reference TRBV2 and TRBJ2-3, reads EPEVTQTPSHQVTQMGQEVILRCVPISNHLYFYWYRQILGQKVEFLVSFYNNEISEKSEIFDDQFSVERPDGSNFTLKIRSTKLEDSAMYFCASRIGLAGGSTDTQYFGPGTRLTVL.

As concerns this clone: The junction differs from germline at one of its ends, possibly a read error. The read stops 3 residues short of the end of the CDR3; the missing end is completed from the germline J gene. This CDR3 is also generated by other DNA sequences in the sample. This sequence joins TRBV6-1 and TRBJ1-3; no clear D gene. Per the germline V gene, CDR1 is MNHNS and CDR2 is SASEGT. The CDR3 loop spans 15 amino acids. CDR3 amino acids: CASSEAQTSGNTIYF. The CDR3 DNA, read in part, is TGTGCCAGCAGTGAAGCACAGACCTCTGGAAACACT.

Regarding this clone: The read gets to within 3 residues of the CDR3 end, and the germline J gene fills in the rest. The rearrangement uses TRBV30 and TRBJ2-5; perhaps TRBD2 as D (6 bases). The CDR3 is 15 amino acids. V was clipped by 0 bases and J by 4 bases, with 15 bases between them. Looked up from germline, CDR1 is GTSNPN and CDR2 is SVGIG (reference sequence). CDR3 in amino acids: CAWSVREGRGETQYF. CDR3 DNA (partial): TGTGCCTGGAGTGTACGTGAGGGGCGGGGAGAGACC. The variable domain in full, with the rest retrieved from reference TRBV30 and TRBJ2-5, is SQTIHQWPATLVQPVGSPLSLECTVEGTSNPNLYWYRQAAGRGLQLLFYSVGIGQISSEVPQNLSASRPQDRQFILSSKKLLLSDSGFYLCAWSVREGRGETQYFGPGTRLLVL.

CDR3 protein: CASSRTRQGAREKLFF. The sequenced part of the CDR3 DNA is TGCGCCAGCAGCAGGACCCGACAGGGGGCGCGGGAAAAG. The J gene is TRBJ2-2, the V gene TRBV5-1; TRBD1 aligns across 10 bases. The CDR3 is cut off 3 residues early in the read; its end comes from the germline J gene. CDR1 is SGHRS and CDR2 is YFSETQ in the germline V gene. CDR3 length: 16 amino acids.

About this clone itself: The CDR3 is cut off 3 residues early in the read; its end comes from the germline J gene. The chain combines TRBV29-1 with TRBJ1-2; D is undetermined. This CDR3 comprises 11 residues. V was clipped by 4 bases and J by 6 bases, with 9 bases between them. Germline-derived CDR1 and CDR2 are SQVTM and ANQGSEA. The covered CDR3 bases are TGCAGCGTTGGAGCCGGGGATGGC. Its protein product is CSVGAGDG. The complete CDR3 protein is CSVGAGDGYTF.

With respect to this clone: One junction end disagrees with the germline gene, perhaps due to a read error. The read halts 3 residues ahead of the CDR3 end, with the missing end drawn from the germline J gene. This sequence joins TRBV5-1 and TRBJ2-1; 9 bases align to TRBD2. Per the germline V gene, CDR1 is SGHRS and CDR2 is YFSETQ. The CDR3 totals 15 residues. The CDR3 loop reads CASQPGTSSNNEQFF. Incomplete CDR3 DNA: TGCGCCAGCCAACCCGGGACTAGCTCCAACAATGAG.

As for this clone: With the read ending 3 residues before the CDR3 end, the germline J gene is used to fill in that end. The same CDR3 can be traced to other DNA sequences in this sample. The rearrangement joins TRBV7-9 to TRBJ1-3; D may be TRBD1 (5 bases). The V end was cut by 1 base, the J end by 4 bases, with 8 bases between. Germline V gives CDR1 SEHNR, CDR2 FQNEAQ (reference sequence). The CDR3 covers 14 residues. CDR3 bases read: TGTGCCAGCAGCTTAGATGGGGCCGGAAACACC. Protein: CASSLDGAGNT. The whole CDR3 reads CASSLDGAGNTIYF.

A note on this clone: The CDR3 goes on 3 residues after the read ends, and that part is filled in from the germline J gene. The chain couples TRBV30 to TRBJ1-2, with D perhaps TRBD1 (5 bases). Per the germline V gene, CDR1 is GTSNPN and CDR2 is SVGIG (reference sequence). V lost 3 bases to trimming and J lost 7 bases, with 15 bases between them. There are 13 residues in the CDR3. The covered CDR3 bases are TGTGCCTGGAGCCCTTTGGTGGGGGGTGGC. Amino acids: CAWSPLVGGG. Given in full, the CDR3 is CAWSPLVGGGYTF.

A note on this clone: The read halts 3 residues ahead of the CDR3 end, with the missing end drawn from the germline J gene. The V gene is TRBV9, the J gene TRBJ2-3, with 7 bases fitting TRBD2. Germline CDR1 and CDR2: SGDLS and YYNGEE. V shed 6 bases and J 2 bases; nucleotides not matched to a gene: 9. This CDR3 is built from 15 residues. The DNA read from the CDR3 is TGTGCCAGCAACACCCTAGCGGAGGCCACAGATACG. It codes for CASNTLAEATDT. The full CDR3 is CASNTLAEATDTQYF. Full variable domain (rest looked up from reference TRBV9 and TRBJ2-3): DSGVTQTPKHLITATGQRVTLRCSPRSGDLSVYWYQQSLDQGLQFLIQYYNGEERAKGNILERFSAQQFPDLHSELNLSSLELGDSALYFCASNTLAEATDTQYFGPGTRLTVL.

As concerns this clone: Read sequence stops 3 residues before the CDR3 end, and the germline J gene provides the missing end. The gene calls are TRBV6-1 and TRBJ2-4; 8 nucleotides line up with TRBD2. The germline V gene has CDR1 MNHNS and CDR2 SASEGT. The CDR3 spans 13 residues. The CDR3 region is CASSGWGAGGQYF. The part of the CDR3 DNA that was read is TGTGCCAGCAGTGGTTGGGGCGCGGGGGGT.